Below are 21 T cell receptor beta chains sequenced from a single sample in a study of control samples from healthy donors and cancer patients (dated by TCRdb to between 2020 and 2021). Libraries came from the immunoSEQ multiplex PCR assay. The table was pulled from immuneACCESS by TCRdb, which kept in-frame rearrangements only. Such tables lose some clones; where checked, under half of the loss comes from unresolved V genes, and the rest has no known cause. Within this sample are approximately 180,000 clones, with more than 85% of them counted one time only. Clones ranked in the top ten supply 2% to 2.5% of the sample. Sequencing was carried out using blood. Receptor source: a middle-aged woman in good health.

The chain carries TRBV23-1 and TRBJ2-1; tentative D call: TRBD1 (6 bases). TRBV23-1 is treated as an ORF (open reading frame) with a function not yet certain. V gave up 8 bases and J gave up 6 bases, with 11 bases separating them. The CDR3 spans 12 residues. CDR3 DNA: TGCGCCAGCGACGGACAGCGCAATGAGCAGTTCTTC. This gives the protein CASDGQRNEQFF.

The V and J genes are TRBV19 and TRBJ1-1, with D tentatively TRBD1 (5 bases). Germline CDR1 LNHDA, CDR2 SQIVND (reference sequence). CDR3 length: 14 residues. The V gene lost 6 bases and the J gene lost 6 bases, with 17 bases spanning the gap. The CDR3 region is CASRGEPGISEAFF. As DNA, the CDR3 is TGTGCCAGTAGAGGAGAACCAGGGATCTCTGAAGCTTTCTTT.

V and J are TRBV2 and TRBJ1-6; unclear D gene. Germline V gene sequence: CDR1 SNHLY, CDR2 FYNNEI. The CDR3 has 13 amino acids. With 7 bases removed from V and 10 bases from J, the gap between germline ends came to 14 bases. For the CDR3, the DNA is TGTGCCAGCATCGGAGACATTGGCTCACCCCTCCACTTT. It is translated as CASIGDIGSPLHF.

The J gene is TRBJ2-7, the V gene TRBV27; 8 bases map to TRBD2. The CDR3 loop spans 14 amino acids. Losses at the gene ends were 5 bases for V and 7 bases for J; bases not matched to a gene: 10. Germline V CDR1 and CDR2: MNHEY, SMNVEV (reference sequence). CDR3 region: CASSAFGGAWEQYF. The CDR3 DNA follows: TGTGCCAGCAGTGCCTTCGGGGGGGCCTGGGAGCAGTACTTC.

This chain connects TRBV5-1 to TRBJ1-4, with unresolved D. Trimming stripped 2 bases from V and 8 bases from J, with 13 bases between. The CDR3 sequence is 14 residues long. Germline V gene sequence: CDR1 SGHRS, CDR2 YFSETQ. The CDR3, as DNA: TGCGCCAGCAGCTTAAGGGCGAGCGAGGAAAAACTGTTTTTT. This gives the protein CASSLRASEEKLFF.

The chain has TRBV4-2 and TRBJ1-2; D may be TRBD1 (6 bases). This CDR3 has 17 residues. The V gene's germline CDR1 is LGHNA and CDR2 YNFKEQ. The ends were cut back, 2 bases at V and 2 bases at J, with 18 bases in the middle. As DNA, the CDR3 is TGTGCCAGCAGCCAACTTGGGATGGCAGGGGAGAACTATGGCTACACCTTC. Protein sequence: CASSQLGMAGENYGYTF.

The V gene is TRBV2, the J gene TRBJ2-1; D is possibly TRBD2 (5 bases). Germline assignment: CDR1 SNHLY and CDR2 FYNNEI. The CDR3 length is 12 residues. V was cut by 6 bases and J by 12 bases, with 15 bases left in between. The CDR3 loop reads CASRDSSTRQFF. CDR3 DNA: TGTGCCAGCAGGGACTCCTCTACGCGGCAGTTCTTC.

The chain links TRBV5-1 to TRBJ2-7, with TRBD1 matching over 9 bases. The trim removed 7 bases at V and 3 bases at J, leaving 5 bases unmatched. The germline V gene encodes CDR1 SGHRS and CDR2 YFSETQ. This CDR3 spans 13 amino acids. The CDR3 nucleotides are TGCGCCAGCCAACAGGGGGCTAACTACGAGCAGTACTTC. As protein: CASQQGANYEQYF.

The V and J genes are TRBV5-1 and TRBJ1-2; 8 bases fit TRBD1. The CDR3 has 18 residues. Germline-derived CDR1 and CDR2 are SGHRS and YFSETQ. The V segment lost 2 bases and the J segment 4 bases; nucleotides outside the gene matches: 16. For the CDR3, the DNA is TGCGCCAGCAGCTTCCACGGACAGGGTGTTTCTCTTATCTATGGCTACACCTTC. This gives the protein CASSFHGQGVSLIYGYTF.

The rearrangement links TRBV11-1 to TRBJ2-5; TRBD2 aligns across 9 bases. The V segment lost 2 bases and the J segment 2 bases; nucleotides outside the gene matches: 6. The CDR3 sequence is 16 residues long. The germline V gene has CDR1 SGHAT and CDR2 FQDESV (reference sequence). The CDR3, as DNA: TGTGCCAGCAGCTTATCGCTAGCGGGGTCACAAGAGACCCAGTACTTC. It specifies CASSLSLAGSQETQYF.

This clone was detected once. The CDR3 loop is CASSRQGDTEAFF. The CDR3 DNA follows: TGCGCCAGCAGCAGACAGGGAGACACTGAAGCTTTCTTT. The chain combines TRBV5-1 with TRBJ1-1; 7 bases are shared with TRBD1. V lost 4 bases to trimming and J lost 3 bases; unmatched junction nucleotides: 3. Germline values: CDR1 SGHRS, CDR2 YFSETQ. The CDR3 runs 13 residues.

CDR3 in amino acids: CASSRTSGSYNEQFF. CDR3 nucleotide sequence: TGTGCCAGCAGCCGGACTAGCGGCTCCTACAATGAGCAGTTCTTC. The V gene is TRBV7-2, the J gene TRBJ2-1, with 10 bases matching TRBD2. V shed 5 bases, J shed 0 bases, and the junction held 1 base outside the gene matches. The CDR3 length is 15 residues. In germline, CDR1 is SGHTA, CDR2 FQGNSA.

The genes are TRBV6-6 and TRBJ1-6; 9 nucleotides line up with TRBD1. The V gene's germline CDR1 is MNHNY and CDR2 SVGAGI (reference sequence). The CDR3 extends over 19 amino acids. The junction had 20 bases not matched to a gene; V was cut back by 5 bases and J by 9 bases. This CDR3 reads CASSPHAQTGTGRGSPLHF. The CDR3 DNA reads as TGTGCCAGCAGTCCACACGCCCAAACCGGGACAGGGAGAGGTTCACCCCTCCACTTT.

This clone was found once. This sequence joins TRBV6-5 and TRBJ1-5; 7 nucleotides match TRBD1. The germline gives CDR1 MNHEY, CDR2 SVGAGI. Unmatched junction bases numbered 7, after V lost 3 bases and J lost 5 bases. The CDR3 runs to 15 residues. The chain's CDR3 is CASSYSGTGDQPQHF. The CDR3 DNA reads TGTGCCAGCAGTTATTCAGGTACAGGGGATCAGCCCCAGCATTTT.

This sequence joins TRBV27 and TRBJ1-1; the match to TRBD1 covers 7 bases. The CDR3 has 14 amino acids. Germline V gene data show CDR1 as MNHEY and CDR2 as SMNVEV (reference sequence). The trim removed 2 bases at V and 3 bases at J, leaving 3 bases unmatched. CDR3: CASSLRDRDTEAFF. In nucleotides, the CDR3 is TGTGCCAGCAGTTTAAGAGACAGGGACACTGAAGCTTTCTTT.

The gene calls are TRBV7-2 and TRBJ2-2; D is perhaps TRBD2 (7 bases). Trimming took off 5 bases at V and 6 bases at J, with 19 bases between the two ends. CDR3 length: 16 amino acids. The germline gives CDR1 SGHTA, CDR2 FQGNSA. Here the CDR3 reads CASSAPGAGDSGELFF. The CDR3 region has the DNA TGTGCCAGCAGCGCCCCGGGGGCGGGGGATTCCGGGGAGCTGTTTTTT.

V and J are TRBV28 and TRBJ2-7; 9 nucleotides match TRBD2. Germline CDR1 reads MDHEN; CDR2 reads SYDVKM. J lost 0 bases, V lost 4 bases, and 10 bases had no gene match. The CDR3 loop spans 17 amino acids. The CDR3 sequence is CASSSPTGGGASYEQYF. The CDR3 DNA reads TGTGCCAGCAGTTCGCCCACTGGCGGGGGGGCCTCCTACGAGCAGTACTTC.

The V call is TRBV20-1, the J call TRBJ2-2; weak D call: TRBD1 (6 bases). CDR3 length: 15 amino acids. CDR1 and CDR2 (germline): DFQATT, SNEGSKA (reference sequence). V lost 3 bases and J lost 7, with 18 bases in between. CDR3 amino acids: CSASSWDIKNGELFF. CDR3 sequence (DNA): TGCAGTGCTAGTTCCTGGGACATCAAGAACGGGGAGCTGTTTTTT.

The gene calls are TRBV14 and TRBJ1-1; 7 nucleotides match TRBD1. The CDR3 has 13 amino acids. CDR1 is SGHDN, CDR2 FVKESK, per germline. The V and J ends lost 4 bases and 5 bases, in that order; junction bases with no gene match: 4. DNA for the CDR3: TGTGCCAGCAGCCCGGGACAGCGGACTGAAGCTTTCTTT. Translated: CASSPGQRTEAFF.

This clone was counted a few times. The J gene is TRBJ1-4, the V gene TRBV2; 9 bases map to TRBD1. The germline CDR1 and CDR2 sequences are SNHLY and FYNNEI. Germline trimming cut 8 bases from V and 7 bases from J; bases unmatched to any gene: 8. The CDR3 runs 14 residues. The CDR3 region has the DNA TGTGCCAGCCTCTTATCGGACAGGGGTGAAAAACTGTTTTTT. Amino acids: CASLLSDRGEKLFF. Filled out from reference TRBV2 and TRBJ1-4, the complete variable domain reads EPEVTQTPSHQVTQMGQEVILRCVPISNHLYFYWYRQILGQKVEFLVSFYNNEISEKSEIFDDQFSVERPDGSNFTLKIRSTKLEDSAMYFCASLLSDRGEKLFFGSGTQLSVL.

This chain uses TRBV7-9 with TRBJ1-2; a weak D match, TRBD1 (6 bases). The CDR3 extends over 14 amino acids. Deletions cut 4 bases from V and 6 bases from J, with 15 bases between. The germline V gene encodes CDR1 SEHNR and CDR2 FQNEAQ (reference sequence). In DNA form, the CDR3 reads TGTGCCAGCAGCTCATCGGATAAGGGGGATGGCTACACCTTC. It codes for CASSSSDKGDGYTF.